The present T cell receptor beta chain was sequenced within a study of blood T cell repertoires in COVID-19. Here immunoSEQ multiplex PCR was the method, and the copy in TCRdb shows in-frame clones only, minus some. The repertoire has about 140,000 clones, around 82% of them found once; the top ten carry 4.2%. This CDR3 contains 14 residues. The germline V gene encodes CDR1 LGHNT and CDR2 FRNRAP. V was clipped by 7 bases and J by 2 bases; unmatched bases: 8. The sample comprised peripheral blood. J is TRBJ2-7 and V is TRBV12-5, with 7 bases identical to TRBD1. This sequence was found in a man aged 60 to 75 with acute or convalescent COVID-19. CDR3 bases: TGTGCTAGTGTTGACCGGGACAGACCCTACGAGCAGTACTTC. Protein sequence: CASVDRDRPYEQYF.